These 19 T cell receptor beta chains were all obtained from the same sample, sequenced in a study of T cells in Graves' hyperthyroidism and ophthalmopathy. Using RNA transcripts as the source, TCR beta CDR3 regions were amplified. Using the HTBI primer set, a first-round RT-PCR was run on the TCR CDR3. Each CDR3 protein is one row after TCRdb ran MiXCR on the multiplex PCR reads. The sample shows hundreds of thousands of distinct CDR3 sequences, roughly 14% of them seen only once. The material sequenced was blood. All receptors derive from a man aged 18 to 35 with Graves' ophthalmopathy.

This clonotype was recorded many times. This chain connects TRBV7-9 to TRBJ2-3; no firm D call. The V end lost 2 bases, the J end lost 0 bases, and 3 bases lay between the germline ends. The CDR3 extends over 13 amino acids. Germline V CDR1 and CDR2: SEHNR, FQNEAQ (reference sequence). CDR3 DNA sequence: TGTGCCAGCAGCTTAATGAGCACAGATACGCAGTATTTT. Its protein product is CASSLMSTDTQYF.

V gene TRBV5-4 combines with J gene TRBJ2-5; 12 nucleotides align to TRBD1. V lost 5 bases, J lost 4 bases, and 9 bases stayed unmatched. Germline CDR1 and CDR2: SGHNT and YYREEE (reference sequence). This CDR3 has 16 residues. CDR3: CASSQGTGGMGETQYF. As DNA, the CDR3 is TGTGCCAGCAGTCAGGGGACAGGGGGCATGGGAGAGACCCAGTACTTC.

This clonotype appeared many times. This sequence joins TRBV3-1 and TRBJ2-3, with D perhaps matching TRBD2 (5 bases). Germline-derived CDR1 and CDR2 are LGHDT and YNNKEL (reference sequence). This CDR3 has 15 amino acids. The V end was cut by 4 bases, the J end by 0 bases, with 11 bases between. CDR3 coding DNA: TGTGCCAGCAGCCCGTTAGCGTCTAGCACAGATACGCAGTATTTT. This translates into CASSPLASSTDTQYF.

This clonotype came up a few times. The chain employs TRBV2 and TRBJ1-2, with 7 nucleotides matching TRBD1. The ends lost 8 bases at V and 5 bases at J; junction bases unmatched: 2. CDR3 length: 11 amino acids. Germline CDR1 is SNHLY and CDR2 is FYNNEI. CDR3 loop: CASGTEYGYTF. Written as DNA, the CDR3 is TGTGCCAGCGGGACAGAATATGGCTACACCTTC.

The J gene is TRBJ1-5, the V gene TRBV4-1; no reliable D call. CDR1 is MGHRA and CDR2 is YSYEKL in the germline V gene. CDR3 length: 15 amino acids. V was shortened by 2 bases and J by 0 bases, with 8 bases between the two germline ends. CDR3 nucleotide sequence: TGCGCCAGCAGCCAAACGGCAGTTAGCAATCAGCCCCAGCATTTT. Its protein is CASSQTAVSNQPQHF.

In this sample, this clonotype turned up a few times. This chain uses TRBV6-1 with TRBJ1-2; 8 nucleotides match TRBD1. The CDR3 length is 15 residues. Germline V gives CDR1 MNHNS, CDR2 SASEGT. Unmatched junction bases numbered 8, after V lost 6 bases and J lost 2 bases. The CDR3 is CASSQGQAGNYGYTF. CDR3 DNA sequence: TGTGCCAGCAGCCAGGGACAGGCTGGAAACTATGGCTACACCTTC.

The chain uses TRBV7-2 and TRBJ1-4; possibly TRBD1 for D (5 bases). This CDR3 comprises 18 residues. Per the germline V gene, CDR1 is SGHTA and CDR2 is FQGNSA. The V end was cut by 2 bases, the J end by 0 bases, with 16 bases between. CDR3 residues: CASSLFSRLGATNEKLFF. DNA for the CDR3: TGTGCCAGCAGCTTATTCTCCCGGTTGGGGGCAACTAATGAAAAACTGTTTTTT.

The CDR3 region has the DNA TGTGCCAGCAGTTTGAGTTTCGGCAGGGGGCGGAATGAAAAACTGTTTTTT. Amino acids: CASSLSFGRGRNEKLFF. The chain employs TRBV28 and TRBJ1-4, with 8 positions matching TRBD1. Trimming cost V 3 bases and J 5 bases; bases outside gene matches: 11. The CDR3 covers 17 residues. In germline, CDR1 is MDHEN, CDR2 SYDVKM. Based on the CDR3 plus reference TRBV28 and TRBJ1-4, the full variable domain is DVKVTQSSRYLVKRTGEKVFLECVQDMDHENMFWYRQDPGLGLRLIYFSYDVKMKEKGDIPEGYSVSREKKERFSLILESASTNQTSMYLCASSLSFGRGRNEKLFFGSGTQLSVL.

This clonotype was detected ten times or more. The V gene is TRBV29-1, the J gene TRBJ2-1; 12 nucleotides agree with TRBD2. This CDR3 is built from 15 residues. Germline CDR1 reads SQVTM; CDR2 reads ANQGSEA. V gave up 7 bases and J gave up 10 bases; unmatched junction bases: 14. Written as DNA, the CDR3 is TGCAGCGCCAGTAGCGTCGGACTAGCGGGGAGAGAGCAGTTCTTC. It yields the protein CSASSVGLAGREQFF.

This clonotype was counted ten times or more. V is TRBV7-8 and J is TRBJ2-5; D not certain. The length of the CDR3 is 14 residues. CDR1 SGHVS and CDR2 FQNEAQ come from the germline V gene. The ends were cut back, 3 bases at V and 1 base at J, with 9 bases in the middle. CDR3 protein: CASSFAQPQETQYF. Written as DNA, the CDR3 is TGTGCCAGCAGCTTTGCTCAACCCCAAGAGACCCAGTACTTC.

This clonotype showed up many times. The rearrangement links TRBV30 to TRBJ1-2; 8 nucleotides match TRBD1. V dropped 8 bases and J dropped 2; count of bases not matched to a gene: 7. This CDR3 region has 13 residues. Per the germline V gene, CDR1 is GTSNPN and CDR2 is SVGIG (reference sequence). The CDR3 nucleotides are TGTGCCGGTCGGACAGGGACCAACTATGGCTACACCTTC. Its translation: CAGRTGTNYGYTF.

This clonotype was counted at least ten times. The chain combines TRBV10-3 with TRBJ2-5; TRBD2 agrees at 8 bases. Germline CDR1 reads ENHRY; CDR2 reads SYGVKD. There are 15 residues in the CDR3. With V trimmed by 3 bases and J by 4 bases, 7 bases remained unmatched. Here the CDR3 reads CAISDDGGASETQYF. As DNA, the CDR3 is TGTGCCATCAGTGATGACGGGGGGGCATCAGAGACCCAGTACTTC.

This clonotype was detected many times. The chain uses TRBV3-1 and TRBJ1-2, with 8 bases that match TRBD1. The CDR3 is made up of 15 amino acids. The trim removed 4 bases at V and 3 bases at J, leaving 7 bases unmatched. The V gene's germline CDR1 is LGHDT and CDR2 YNNKEL (reference sequence). Here the CDR3 reads CASSLQGAGDYGYTF. CDR3 DNA: TGTGCCAGCAGCCTTCAGGGGGCAGGTGACTATGGCTACACCTTC.

This clonotype appeared many times. The rearrangement uses TRBV3-1 and TRBJ1-2, with D possibly matching TRBD1 (5 bases). This CDR3 region has 14 residues. V lost 5 bases, J lost 4 bases, and 14 bases lay in between. From germline, CDR1 is LGHDT and CDR2 YNNKEL (reference sequence). CDR3 in DNA: TGTGCCAGCAGCTCGGGAGTAGGGGCCTATGGCTACACCTTC. The encoded protein is CASSSGVGAYGYTF.

The chain employs TRBV27 and TRBJ1-1; D call uncertain. The CDR3 consists of 16 residues. Trimming removed 3 bases from V and 0 bases from J, with 14 bases in between. The germline CDR1 and CDR2 sequences are MNHEY and SMNVEV (reference sequence). The CDR3 sequence: CASSFSFPDMNTEAFF. As DNA, the CDR3 is TGTGCCAGCAGTTTTTCTTTCCCGGATATGAACACTGAAGCTTTCTTT.

This clonotype showed up just a few times. Sequence at one end of the junction differs from germline and may be a read error. The chain recombines TRBV20-1 with TRBJ2-7; D is unclear. CDR3 length: 14 amino acids. The V gene's germline CDR1 is DFQATT and CDR2 SNEGSKA (reference sequence). The CDR3 sequence is CSARDKRSGYEQYF. CDR3 nucleotides: TGCAGTGCGAGAGATAAGAGGTCGGGCTACGAGCAGTACTTC.

This clonotype was detected many times. The chain uses TRBV3-1 and TRBJ2-5, with D unresolved. V was shortened by 5 bases and J by 4 bases, with 11 bases between the two germline ends. The germline V gene encodes CDR1 LGHDT and CDR2 YNNKEL (reference sequence). The CDR3 sequence is 13 residues long. This chain's CDR3 is CASSRVEGETQYF. CDR3 bases: TGTGCCAGCAGCAGGGTGGAAGGAGAGACCCAGTACTTC.

This chain connects TRBV6-1 to TRBJ1-6; perhaps TRBD1 as D (5 bases). There are 16 residues in the CDR3. Looked up from germline, CDR1 is MNHNS and CDR2 is SASEGT. Trimming took 5 bases from V and 4 from J, leaving 15 bases between them. CDR3 residues: CASSPLGQGYNSPLHF. CDR3 bases: TGTGCCAGCAGTCCCCTGGGTCAGGGTTATAATTCACCCCTCCACTTT.

This clonotype was counted many times. The CDR3 nucleotides are TGTGCCTGGATACGAGGGACGTCCTACAATGAGCAGTTCTTC. Its protein product is CAWIRGTSYNEQFF. The chain is built from TRBV30 and TRBJ2-1, with D tentatively TRBD1 or TRBD2 (5 bases each). This CDR3 comprises 14 residues. Germline CDR1 GTSNPN, CDR2 SVGIG (reference sequence). The ends were cut back, 4 bases at V and 1 base at J, with 11 bases in the middle.